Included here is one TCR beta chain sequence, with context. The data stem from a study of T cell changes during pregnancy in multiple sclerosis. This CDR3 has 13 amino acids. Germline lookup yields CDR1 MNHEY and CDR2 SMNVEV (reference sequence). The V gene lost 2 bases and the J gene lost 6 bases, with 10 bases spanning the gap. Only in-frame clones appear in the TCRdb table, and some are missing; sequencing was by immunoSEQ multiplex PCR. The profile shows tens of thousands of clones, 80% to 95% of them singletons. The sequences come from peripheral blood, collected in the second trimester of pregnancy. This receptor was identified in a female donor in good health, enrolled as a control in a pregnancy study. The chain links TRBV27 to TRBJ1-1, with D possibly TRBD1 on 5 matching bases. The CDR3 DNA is TGTGCCAGCAGTTTAGGTTGGGGGGCTGAAGCTTTCTTT. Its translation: CASSLGWGAEAFF.